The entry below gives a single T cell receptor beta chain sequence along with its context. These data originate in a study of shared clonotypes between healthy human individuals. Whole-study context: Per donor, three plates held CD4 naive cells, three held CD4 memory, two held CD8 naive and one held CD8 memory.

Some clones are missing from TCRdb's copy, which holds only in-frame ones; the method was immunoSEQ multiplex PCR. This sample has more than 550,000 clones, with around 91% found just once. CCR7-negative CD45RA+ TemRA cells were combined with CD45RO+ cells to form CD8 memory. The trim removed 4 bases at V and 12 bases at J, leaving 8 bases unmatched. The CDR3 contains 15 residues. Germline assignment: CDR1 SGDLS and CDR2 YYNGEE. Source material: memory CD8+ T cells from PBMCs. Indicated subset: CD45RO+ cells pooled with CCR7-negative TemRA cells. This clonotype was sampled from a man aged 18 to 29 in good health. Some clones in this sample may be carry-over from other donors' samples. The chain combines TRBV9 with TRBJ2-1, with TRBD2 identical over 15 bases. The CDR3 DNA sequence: TGTGCCAGCAGCCACCCCAGGACTAGCGGGAGGGGGCAGTTCTTC. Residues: CASSHPRTSGRGQFF.